Below are 8 T cell receptor beta chains sequenced from a single sample in a study of response to subunit inactivated influenza vaccine (dated by TCRdb to 2017 to 2018). Libraries were made using RT-PCR. TCRdb shows the sequencer as Illumina HiSeq 2500. The public reads were reanalyzed by TCRdb: fastp trimming at Q25, MiXCR alignment, in-frame beta chains only. Records with the same CDR3 protein are collapsed into one entry carrying the most frequent genes and DNA. The sample has approximately 490,000 distinct CDR3 sequences on record, around 7.9% of them singletons. The ten largest clones take up about an eighth of the sample. The sequenced sample was PBMCs from blood, obtained 23 months after vaccination. The receptor source for this set is a man aged 45-69 years who received an inactivated influenza vaccine. Donor details come from another sample of the same person, matched by shared clones.

This clonotype was observed at least ten times. The V gene is TRBV7-9, the J gene TRBJ2-2, with TRBD2 matching over 8 bases. Germline V gene sequence: CDR1 SEHNR, CDR2 FQNEAQ (reference sequence). V shed 3 bases and J 6 bases; nucleotides not matched to a gene: 6. The CDR3 sequence is 15 residues long. CDR3 loop: CASSLTGGPSGELFF. CDR3 nucleotide sequence: TGTGCCAGCAGCTTGACGGGGGGGCCCTCCGGGGAGCTGTTTTTT.

Only a few counts were recorded for this clonotype. The chain uses TRBV20-1 and TRBJ1-1; D remains ambiguous. The CDR3 is 14 amino acids. V shed 3 bases and J shed 0 bases, with 11 bases lying between them. Germline values: CDR1 DFQATT, CDR2 SNEGSKA (reference sequence). CDR3 sequence reads: CSASKGPVNTEAFF. The CDR3 DNA is TGCAGTGCTAGTAAAGGACCGGTGAACACTGAAGCTTTCTTT.

The chain couples TRBV6-5 to TRBJ1-4; D remains unclear. V lost 0 bases, J lost 8 bases, and 10 bases lay in between. CDR1 and CDR2 (germline): MNHEY, SVGAGI. This CDR3 comprises 14 residues. The CDR3 spells CASSYSPHLEKLFF. CDR3 nucleotide sequence: TGTGCCAGCAGTTACTCCCCCCACTTGGAAAAACTGTTTTTT.

This chain's CDR3 is CASSYSPGQGLETQYF. CDR3 DNA: TGTGCCAGCAGTTACAGCCCCGGACAGGGGTTGGAGACCCAGTACTTC. The rearrangement links TRBV6-2 or TRBV6-3 to TRBJ2-5; 9 nucleotides agree with TRBD1. Per germline, CDR1 MNHEY and CDR2 SVGEGT. This CDR3 has 16 residues. V shed 2 bases, J shed 5 bases, and the junction held 9 bases outside the gene matches.

There are many counts of this clonotype. The V gene is TRBV20-1, the J gene TRBJ1-1; 10 nucleotides match TRBD1. Germline lookup yields CDR1 DFQATT and CDR2 SNEGSKA (reference sequence). The CDR3 contains 14 residues. J gave up 3 bases and V 4 bases, and 5 bases lay outside the gene matches. The CDR3: CSAKTGGSDTEAFF. As DNA, the CDR3 is TGCAGTGCTAAGACAGGGGGCTCGGACACTGAAGCTTTCTTT.

The genes are TRBV27 and TRBJ2-5; D is unclear. Trimming pared 6 bases from V and 2 bases from J, leaving 16 bases between. The V gene's germline CDR1 is MNHEY and CDR2 SMNVEV (reference sequence). CDR3 size: 15 residues. The CDR3 region is CASRSFQAKQETQYF. The CDR3 nucleotides read TGTGCCAGCAGATCCTTTCAAGCGAAGCAAGAGACCCAGTACTTC.

This clonotype was picked up a small number of times. The chain combines TRBV10-3 with TRBJ2-1, with 7 bases fitting TRBD1. The length of the CDR3 is 16 residues. The V and J ends lost 4 bases and 0 bases, in that order; junction bases with no gene match: 6. CDR1 ENHRY and CDR2 SYGVKD come from the germline V gene. The CDR3 loop reads CAISALQGSSYNEQFF. The CDR3 DNA reads TGTGCCATCAGTGCGTTACAGGGGAGCTCCTACAATGAGCAGTTCTTC.

This clonotype was detected a few times. V gene TRBV20-1 combines with J gene TRBJ2-1, with 9 bases fitting TRBD1. The CDR3 has 15 residues. Germline assignment: CDR1 DFQATT and CDR2 SNEGSKA (reference sequence). J was trimmed by 3 bases and V by 3 bases; bases with no gene match: 6. The CDR3 region has the DNA TGCAGTGCTAGTGTATCGGGACAGGGCTACAATGAGCAGTTCTTC. Its translation: CSASVSGQGYNEQFF.